The TCR beta chain under discussion was sequenced for a study of STAT5B mutations in CD4+ large granular lymphocyte leukemia. Here immunoSEQ multiplex PCR was the method, and the copy in TCRdb shows in-frame clones only, minus some. This sample carries almost 30,000 clones, 65% to 85% of them seen once, and the ten largest clones take approximately 6%. This CDR3 is built from 13 residues. Trimming shortened V by 0 bases and J by 1 base, and 4 bases separated the two germline ends. Per germline, CDR1 SGHRS and CDR2 YFSETQ. The genes are TRBV5-1 and TRBJ1-1; D remains ambiguous. This sequence originates from a human donor in good health. The specimen sequenced was CD4+ T cells from blood buffy coats. This chain's CDR3 is CASSLAQNTEAFF. In DNA, the CDR3 is TGCGCCAGCAGCTTGGCCCAGAACACTGAAGCTTTCTTT.